There are many counts of the clone carrying this T cell receptor beta chain. Its antigen is still unknown. These data are taken from a study of T-cell reconstitution after alpha-beta-depleted transplantation in children. Study findings and constraints: T-cell numbers and diversity one year post-transplant derived largely from freshly generated T cells. Alpha-beta T cells present about two months after transplant were reported to originate from several hundred expanded graft clones.

Using unique molecular identifiers, the investigators prepared the TCRbeta library. TCRdb independently ran MiXCR on the PCR reads; one entry per CDR3 protein. The sample lists 250,000 to 350,000 distinct CDR3 sequences, about a quarter occurring once. Unmatched junction bases numbered 5, after V lost 6 bases and J lost 3 bases. The V gene's germline CDR1 is SEHNR and CDR2 FQNEAQ (reference sequence). The CDR3 is 13 amino acids. This specimen was PBMCs, mostly from graft donor cells, taken 180 days after TCRalphabeta/CD19-depleted stem cell transplant. The clonotype originates from a male patient younger than 18 who had a stem cell transplant for acute lymphoblastic leukemia, so the T cells may come from the graft donor. The V and J genes are TRBV7-9 and TRBJ2-7; 7 nucleotides line up with TRBD1. The chain's CDR3 is CASRDRDVYEQYF. The CDR3 DNA reads TGTGCCAGCAGAGACAGGGACGTCTACGAGCAGTACTTC.